This TCR beta chain was recorded in a study of shared clonotypes between healthy human individuals. Overall study context: Every donor yielded three CD4 naive, three CD4 memory, two CD8 naive and one CD8 memory plate.

Pooled CD45RO+ cells and CCR7-negative CD45RA+ TemRA cells made up CD8 memory. From germline, CDR1 is MRHNA and CDR2 SNTAGT. Trimming removed 3 bases at V and 2 bases at J, with 4 bases between. There are 13 residues in the CDR3. General study points: The rarefaction results pointed to incomplete sorted-subset sequencing despite large depth.

This clone is medium-sized. Its antigen remains unknown. Original processing notes: ImmunoSEQ gave junction-only sequences without quality scores, so filtering differed. The method was immunoSEQ multiplex PCR; TCRdb's version includes in-frame clones alone and lacks a portion of them. The D gene and trimming were derived from the DNA, and the V and J assignments and clone size from that table. The table includes approximately 110,000 clones, less than 80% detected once. The chain recombines TRBV6-4 with TRBJ2-2; D is undetermined. This TCR was sampled from a woman aged 25 to 45 in good health. The sequenced material came from memory CD8+ T cells sorted from blood. Sample subset: CD45RO+ cells pooled with CCR7-negative TemRA cells. DNA of the CDR3: TGTGCCAGCAGTGAACATAACACCGGGGAGCTGTTTTTT. Translating gives CASSEHNTGELFF.